This T cell receptor (beta chain) came from a study of lymphopenia after photon versus proton radiotherapy. Findings and limits, study-wide: In patients who died, overall survival fell as post-nadir TCR diversity dropped more. Proton therapy kept repertoires fairly stable, unlike photons, which gained effector/memory cells. After the lymphocyte nadir, photon-treated repertoires showed oligoclonal expansion, especially of CD8+ Temra cells.

In the case of this clone: Its antigen is undetermined.

The V gene lost 4 bases and the J gene lost 0 bases, with 13 bases spanning the gap. CDR1 and CDR2 (germline): MNHNS, SASEGT. CDR3 length equals 16 residues. Libraries were prepared by immunoSEQ multiplex PCR; TCRdb keeps only in-frame clonotypes and omits some of them. The sample includes fewer than 25,000 clones, 84% of them seen just once. The origin of this receptor is a man aged 40-49 years with gastric cancer. The source was peripheral blood, collected from a patient treated with photon-based radiotherapy. The chain is built from TRBV6-1 and TRBJ1-3; no definite D call. In DNA form, the CDR3 reads TGTGCCAGCAGTGTCGGGGATAGGAGCTCTGGAAACACCATATATTTT. Its translation: CASSVGDRSSGNTIYF.